A single sample gave rise to the 18 T cell receptor beta chains below, sequenced in a study of cytomegalovirus exposure and HLA in healthy donors. PCR involved 60 Vbeta and 13 Jbeta primers. Profiling relied on immunoSEQ multiplex PCR, and the TCRdb table lists in-frame clones only, not all of them. The sample consists of tens of thousands of clones, roughly 70% of them appearing once. Input material: PBMCs. These receptors came from a man between 60 and 75 years old in good health and CMV-seropositive.

The J gene is TRBJ2-1, the V gene TRBV11-2, with D tentatively TRBD1 (5 bases). The CDR3 covers 13 residues. V was shortened by 4 bases and J by 8 bases, with 12 bases between the two germline ends. Germline values: CDR1 SGHAT, CDR2 FQNNGV. CDR3 in amino acids: CASSYVRAHEQFF. CDR3 nucleotides: TGTGCCAGCAGCTATGTCAGGGCCCATGAGCAGTTCTTC.

The table lists this clone with a count of one. The chain employs TRBV28 and TRBJ2-7, with a weak D call TRBD2 (7 bases). Between the trimmed V and J ends, which lost 4 bases and 0 bases, there was a span of 16 bases. Germline V gene sequence: CDR1 MDHEN, CDR2 SYDVKM. The length of the CDR3 is 16 residues. The CDR3 coding sequence is TGTGCCAGCAGTTCTGGGGGGGCAGGGATCTCCTACGAGCAGTACTTC. Protein sequence: CASSSGGAGISYEQYF.

Only one count was recorded for this clone. The V gene is TRBV4-3, the J gene TRBJ2-3; 8 bases are shared with TRBD2. The length of the CDR3 is 17 residues. The V gene's germline CDR1 is LGHNA and CDR2 YSLEER. J gave up 8 bases and V 4 bases, and 17 bases lay outside the gene matches. The CDR3 loop is CASSRASDALAGATQYF. In DNA, the CDR3 is TGCGCCAGCAGCCGCGCATCAGACGCCCTAGCGGGTGCTACGCAGTATTTT.

About this clone: The germline gene is not matched at one end of the junction; a read error may be the cause. The CDR3: CSSSPRGVGTGELFF. The CDR3 nucleotides are TGTTCCAGCAGCCCCAGGGGGGTCGGCACCGGGGAGCTGTTTTTT. The rearrangement uses TRBV7-9 and TRBJ2-2; TRBD1 is a possible D gene (7 bases). This CDR3 is 15 amino acids long. Germline V gene sequence: CDR1 SEHNR, CDR2 FQNEAQ (reference sequence).

The rearrangement links TRBV11-2 to TRBJ2-2, with a possible D match to TRBD2 (5 bases). V was trimmed by 5 bases and J by 8 bases, leaving 15 bases between them. Germline lookup yields CDR1 SGHAT and CDR2 FQNNGV. CDR3 length: 14 residues. CDR3 protein: CASSHAGVRGELFF. The CDR3 DNA reads as TGTGCCAGCAGCCACGCGGGCGTTAGAGGGGAGCTGTTTTTT. Using reference TRBV11-2 and TRBJ2-2 for the parts outside the CDR3, the full variable domain is EAGVAQSPRYKIIEKRQSVAFWCNPISGHATLYWYQQILGQGPKLLIQFQNNGVVDDSQLPKDRFSAERLKGVDSTLKIQPAKLEDSAVYLCASSHAGVRGELFFGEGSRLTVL.

The CDR3 reads CAISERAGGLYF. DNA of the CDR3: TGTGCCATCAGTGAGAGAGCGGGGGGACTGTACTTC. The gene calls are TRBV10-3 and TRBJ2-5, with 9 nucleotides matching TRBD2. Germline values: CDR1 ENHRY, CDR2 SYGVKD. CDR3 size: 12 residues. With V trimmed by 2 bases and J by 13 bases, 5 bases remained unmatched.

V usage is TRBV21-1 and J usage is TRBJ2-1; TRBD2, the table's D call, lacks a check against the DNA. TRBV21-1 is assigned pseudogene status. The CDR3 loop spans 14 amino acids. DNA of the CDR3: TGTGCCAGCAGGGGACTAGCGGGGGGGAATGAGCAGTTCTTC. It specifies CASRGLAGGNEQFF.

The chain joins TRBV28 to TRBJ1-1, with a weak D call TRBD1 (5 bases). Trimming stripped 2 bases from V and 0 bases from J, with 7 bases between. The CDR3 runs 14 residues. Germline CDR1 reads MDHEN; CDR2 reads SYDVKM. The CDR3 loop reads CASSLTGLNTEAFF. CDR3 nucleotides: TGTGCCAGCAGTTTAACAGGTTTGAACACTGAAGCTTTCTTT.

The chain carries TRBV19 and TRBJ2-6, with 12 bases aligning to TRBD2. The CDR3 is 19 residues long. The junction had 9 bases not matched to a gene; V was cut back by 4 bases and J by 2 bases. Germline CDR1 reads LNHDA; CDR2 reads SQIVND (reference sequence). The CDR3 is CASSREPSGGAPGANVLTF. CDR3 in DNA: TGTGCCAGTAGTAGAGAACCTAGCGGGGGGGCCCCTGGGGCCAACGTCCTGACTTTC.

The chain couples TRBV7-6 to TRBJ2-3, with D perhaps matching TRBD1 (6 bases). V was cut by 5 bases and J by 6 bases, with 12 bases left in between. Germline CDR1 SGHVS, CDR2 FNYEAQ. This CDR3 has 13 residues. The CDR3 sequence is CASSGGPLDTQYF. Here the CDR3 DNA reads TGTGCCAGCAGCGGGGGCCCGCTGGATACGCAGTATTTT.

This chain uses TRBV27 with TRBJ2-7; 9 bases are a match to TRBD1. CDR3 length: 14 amino acids. CDR1 and CDR2 from the germline V gene are MNHEY and SMNVEV (reference sequence). Trimming removed 2 bases from V and 5 bases from J; junction bases left unmatched: 4. The CDR3 nucleotides read TGTGCCAGCAGTTTAGGGACAGGGACAAACGAGCAGTACTTC. It yields the protein CASSLGTGTNEQYF.

Here the CDR3 DNA reads TGTGCCAGCAGCTTAGGACAGGGAGTTAACTATGGCTACACCTTC. This codes for CASSLGQGVNYGYTF. The J gene is TRBJ1-2, the V gene TRBV7-9; 7 positions match TRBD1. The CDR3 runs 15 residues. Germline V gene sequence: CDR1 SEHNR, CDR2 FQNEAQ (reference sequence). The V and J ends lost 1 base and 1 base, in that order; junction bases with no gene match: 3.

This clone has only a few counts. The V call is TRBV6-1, the J call TRBJ1-2, with 7 bases aligning to TRBD1. V lost 6 bases and J lost 5; bases outside the gene matches: 6. Germline CDR1 MNHNS, CDR2 SASEGT. This CDR3 is 13 amino acids long. The CDR3 sequence is CASRVDRLYGYTF. The CDR3 DNA sequence: TGTGCCAGCAGAGTGGACAGGTTATATGGCTACACCTTC.

The V call is TRBV30, the J call TRBJ2-1, with TRBD2 matching over 7 bases. CDR3 length: 16 amino acids. Germline assignment: CDR1 GTSNPN and CDR2 SVGIG (reference sequence). Trimming removed 3 bases from V and 8 bases from J; junction bases left unmatched: 16. The chain's CDR3 is CAWRGPRLAEMDEQFF. CDR3 coding DNA: TGTGCCTGGAGAGGCCCGCGGCTAGCGGAGATGGATGAGCAGTTCTTC.

In this sample, this clone turned up a few times. The chain carries TRBV4-2 and TRBJ2-2, with unresolved D. V dropped 4 bases and J dropped 0 bases, with 12 bases sitting between them. The length of the CDR3 is 16 residues. Germline values: CDR1 LGHNA, CDR2 YNFKEQ. DNA of the CDR3: TGTGCCAGCAGCCCGAGAGCACGGGCGAACACCGGGGAGCTGTTTTTT. Translation: CASSPRARANTGELFF.

A few counts support this clone. The CDR3 is CASSRDSLQTQYF. The CDR3, as DNA: TGTGCCAGCAGCCGTGACAGCTTACAGACCCAGTACTTC. V and J are TRBV7-9 and TRBJ2-5, with a weak D call TRBD1 (5 bases). The CDR3 is made up of 13 amino acids. Germline V gene lookup returns CDR1 SEHNR and CDR2 FQNEAQ (reference sequence). Trimming left V 5 bases short and J 6 bases short, with 13 bases between.

The chain recombines TRBV5-1 with TRBJ2-3; D remains unclear. V lost 2 bases, J lost 4 bases, and 5 bases lay in between. The germline V gene has CDR1 SGHRS and CDR2 YFSETQ. The CDR3 length is 12 residues. CDR3 sequence reads: CASSFIADTQYF. The CDR3 DNA is TGCGCCAGCAGCTTTATCGCAGATACGCAGTATTTT.

The chain uses TRBV6-6 and TRBJ1-3; D is ambiguous. V lost 6 bases and J 0 bases, leaving 9 bases between the germline ends. CDR3 size: 14 residues. Germline V gives CDR1 MNHNY, CDR2 SVGAGI (reference sequence). CDR3 amino acids: CASSDTYSGNTIYF. In DNA, the CDR3 is TGTGCCAGCAGCGACACCTACTCTGGAAACACCATATATTTT.